Below, 4 T cell receptor beta chains from the same sample are listed, as sequenced in a study of early T cells in non-severe SARS-CoV-2 infection. TCRdb independently ran MiXCR on the 5' RACE reads; one entry per CDR3 protein. The sample yields around 53,000 distinct CDR3 sequences, about 10% seen once. The specimen sequenced was whole blood. These TCRs come from an adult who was a healthcare worker with PCR-confirmed SARS-CoV-2 infection or an uninfected control (not recorded which).

Only a few counts were recorded for this clonotype. V usage is TRBV10-3 and J usage is TRBJ1-6, with unresolved D. V was trimmed by 3 bases and J by 7 bases, leaving 10 bases between them. CDR1 and CDR2 (germline): ENHRY, SYGVKD. The CDR3 loop spans 14 amino acids. Here the CDR3 reads CAISEEGRNSPLHF. DNA for the CDR3: TGTGCCATCAGTGAAGAGGGTCGGAATTCACCCCTCCACTTT.

This clonotype has ten or more counts. CDR3 bases: TGTGCCAGCACTTTCGGGACAGGGTACTATGAGCAGTTCTTC. Its protein product is CASTFGTGYYEQFF. The V call is TRBV18, the J call TRBJ2-1, with 9 nucleotides matching TRBD1. The germline CDR1 and CDR2 sequences are KGHSH and LQKENI. V shed 8 bases, J shed 8 bases, and the junction held 10 bases outside the gene matches. The CDR3 is made up of 14 amino acids.

There are many counts of this clonotype. This sequence joins TRBV19 and TRBJ1-5; a weak D match, TRBD1 (6 bases). V lost 0 bases and J lost 2, with 8 bases in between. Per the germline V gene, CDR1 is LNHDA and CDR2 is SQIVND (reference sequence). CDR3 length equals 15 residues. The CDR3 DNA follows: TGTGCCAGTAGTATAGACAGGGGCGGCAATCAGCCCCAGCATTTT. It yields the protein CASSIDRGGNQPQHF.

This clonotype was detected ten times or more. CDR3 residues: CSAPDSYEQYF. The CDR3 DNA sequence: TGCAGTGCCCCCGACAGCTACGAGCAGTACTTC. V and J are TRBV20-1 and TRBJ2-7, with TRBD1 as a possible D gene (5 bases). The germline V gene has CDR1 DFQATT and CDR2 SNEGSKA (reference sequence). The V end was cut by 6 bases, the J end by 3 bases, with 9 bases between. CDR3 size: 11 residues.